Presented here are 18 T cell receptor beta chains from one specimen sequenced in a study of T cells in Graves' hyperthyroidism and ophthalmopathy. Amplification targeted TCR beta CDR3 regions from RNA transcripts. TCR CDR3 regions were first amplified by RT-PCR with HTBI primers. TCRdb passed the multiplex PCR reads through MiXCR, listing each CDR3 protein once. The sample lists 500,000 to 750,000 distinct CDR3 sequences, approximately 15% occurring once. Sequenced material: blood. The source of these receptors is a woman between 25 and 40 years old with Graves' hyperthyroidism.

A note on this clonotype: A read error is possible here, since a much larger clone lies one base away. The V and J genes are TRBV5-1 and TRBJ2-1, with 10 bases lining up with TRBD1. Germline V gives CDR1 SGHRS, CDR2 YFSETQ. Unmatched junction bases numbered 3, after V lost 4 bases and J lost 2 bases. The length of the CDR3 is 15 residues. CDR3 in DNA: TGCGCCAGCAGCGCCGGGACAGGGGCCTACAATGAGCAGTTCTTC. It yields the protein CASSAGTGAYNEQFF.

The table lists this clonotype with many counts. The rearrangement links TRBV29-1 to TRBJ2-3; the match to TRBD1 covers 11 bases. CDR3 length: 15 residues. The germline CDR1 and CDR2 sequences are SQVTM and ANQGSEA. The V segment lost 3 bases and the J segment 1 base; nucleotides outside the gene matches: 3. DNA for the CDR3: TGCAGCGTTGATGGGACAGGGGGTGGCACAGATACGCAGTATTTT. It yields the protein CSVDGTGGGTDTQYF.

This clonotype was picked up a small number of times. The chain employs TRBV6-1 and TRBJ1-5; D remains ambiguous. V was trimmed by 5 bases and J by 0 bases, leaving 11 bases between them. Germline lookup yields CDR1 MNHNS and CDR2 SASEGT. The CDR3 consists of 15 residues. CDR3 sequence: CASSRTLDSNQPQHF. Here the CDR3 DNA reads TGTGCCAGCAGTCGGACCTTGGATAGCAATCAGCCCCAGCATTTT.

The chain links TRBV18 to TRBJ1-4; D is possibly TRBD1 (6 bases). Germline loops: CDR1 KGHSH, CDR2 LQKENI. Trimming left V 2 bases short and J 8 bases short, with 15 bases between. The CDR3 length is 15 residues. The CDR3 is CASSPGLPQGEKLFF. The CDR3 DNA sequence: TGTGCCAGCTCACCAGGGCTCCCCCAGGGGGAAAAACTGTTTTTT.

The chain carries TRBV3-1 and TRBJ2-1; no firm D call. The CDR3 totals 16 residues. The V and J ends lost 0 bases and 3 bases respectively, with 12 bases between them. Germline values: CDR1 LGHDT, CDR2 YNNKEL (reference sequence). CDR3 in DNA: TGTGCCAGCAGCCAAGACGGCGCGAAGGTCTACAATGAGCAGTTCTTC. It translates to CASSQDGAKVYNEQFF.

This clonotype was seen a few times. This CDR3 reads CASSDSVYPGANVLTF. The DNA of the CDR3 is TGTGCCAGCAGTGACAGCGTTTATCCTGGGGCCAACGTCCTGACTTTC. The chain carries TRBV6-4 and TRBJ2-6; no reliable D call. Trimming took off 2 bases at V and 2 bases at J, with 10 bases between the two ends. There are 16 residues in the CDR3. Looked up from germline, CDR1 is MRHNA and CDR2 is SNTAGT.

This clonotype was counted at least ten times. V and J are TRBV5-1 and TRBJ1-1; TRBD1 is a possible D gene (6 bases). Trimming stripped 1 base from V and 4 bases from J, with 11 bases between. Germline CDR1 is SGHRS and CDR2 is YFSETQ. This CDR3 region has 14 residues. CDR3 residues: CASSLWGLSTEAFF. For the CDR3, the DNA is TGCGCCAGCAGCTTGTGGGGGCTGAGCACTGAAGCTTTCTTT. The entire variable domain, with the rest obtained from reference TRBV5-1 and TRBJ1-1, is as follows: KAGVTQTPRYLIKTRGQQVTLSCSPISGHRSVSWYQQTPGQGLQFLFEYFSETQRNKGNFPGRFSGRQFSNSRSEMNVSTLELGDSALYLCASSLWGLSTEAFFGQGTRLTVV.

V gene TRBV11-3 combines with J gene TRBJ2-2, with a possible D match to TRBD1 (6 bases). CDR1 and CDR2 from the germline V gene are SGHNT and YENEEA. V was cut by 5 bases and J by 3 bases, with 10 bases left in between. There are 14 residues in the CDR3. The CDR3 spells CASSIGTHTGELFF. CDR3 nucleotide sequence: TGTGCCAGCAGCATCGGGACACACACCGGGGAGCTGTTTTTT.

This clonotype was counted a few times. The chain is built from TRBV13 and TRBJ2-2; D perhaps matches TRBD1 (12 bases). CDR1 and CDR2 (germline): PRHDT, FYEKMQ (reference sequence). V gave up 7 bases and J gave up 5 bases, with 35 bases separating them. The CDR3 runs 21 residues. The CDR3 region is CASTSGWDRGQLAGETGELFF. The DNA of the CDR3 is TGTGCCAGCACCTCTGGGTGGGACAGGGGGCAACTAGCGGGAGAGACCGGGGAGCTGTTTTTT. The full variable domain, with the rest looked up from reference TRBV13 and TRBJ2-2, is AAGVIQSPRHLIKEKRETATLKCYPIPRHDTVYWYQQGPGQDPQFLISFYEKMQSDKGSIPDRFSAQQFSDYHSELNMSSLELGDSALYFCASTSGWDRGQLAGETGELFFGEGSRLTVL.

This chain joins TRBV19 and TRBJ2-3, with D perhaps matching TRBD2 (5 bases). Looked up from germline, CDR1 is LNHDA and CDR2 is SQIVND (reference sequence). The V gene lost 5 bases and the J gene lost 9 bases, with 18 bases spanning the gap. The CDR3 extends over 14 amino acids. CDR3 nucleotides: TGTGCCAGTAGTCCTTCCTTGGACTCCCGAACGCAGTATTTT. Translated: CASSPSLDSRTQYF.

This clonotype was counted between two and nine times. V and J are TRBV4-3 and TRBJ2-2; 14 bases are a match to TRBD2. The CDR3 runs to 17 residues. With 0 bases clipped from V and 3 bases from J, the junction kept 0 bases outside the gene matches. Germline V gives CDR1 LGHNA, CDR2 YSLEER. The CDR3 protein is CASSQEGLAGDTGELFF. The DNA of the CDR3 is TGCGCCAGCAGCCAAGAGGGACTAGCGGGAGACACCGGGGAGCTGTTTTTT.

For this clonotype: Possible read error: a much larger clone is one base away. The rearrangement uses TRBV5-4 and TRBJ2-1; 11 bases are a match to TRBD2. CDR3 length: 15 residues. Per the germline V gene, CDR1 is SGHNT and CDR2 is YYREEE (reference sequence). This chain's CDR3 is CAGSQGLAEYNEQFF. In DNA form, the CDR3 reads TGTGCCGGCAGCCAGGGACTAGCGGAATACAATGAGCAGTTCTTC. Complete variable domain (other parts from reference TRBV5-4 and TRBJ2-1): ETGVTQSPTHLIKTRGQQVTLRCSSQSGHNTVSWYQQALGQGPQFIFQYYREEENGRGNFPPRFSGLQFPNYSSELNVNALELDDSALYLCAGSQGLAEYNEQFFGPGTRLTVL.

The table lists this clonotype with a few counts. The V gene is TRBV10-1, the J gene TRBJ1-2; D not certain. The CDR3 loop spans 14 amino acids. Germline assignment: CDR1 WNHNN and CDR2 SYGVQD (reference sequence). The V gene lost 6 bases and the J gene lost 6 bases, with 17 bases spanning the gap. CDR3 coding DNA: TGCGCCAGCAGGCGTGGATGGTTGGGGAATGGCTACACCTTC. It yields the protein CASRRGWLGNGYTF.

The gene calls are TRBV12-3 or TRBV12-4 and TRBJ2-5, with 9 bases fitting TRBD2. The CDR3 loop spans 14 amino acids. J was trimmed by 0 bases and V by 10 bases; bases with no gene match: 6. As DNA, the CDR3 is TGTGCCACAGCGGGAGGCCCCTACCAAGAGACCCAGTACTTC. It codes for CATAGGPYQETQYF.

In its sample, this clonotype was seen many times. The chain carries TRBV12-3 or TRBV12-4 and TRBJ1-1; 7 bases are shared with TRBD1. The junction had 1 base not matched to a gene; V was cut back by 3 bases and J by 3 bases. This CDR3 has 13 amino acids. The CDR3 region is CASSFQGDTEAFF. CDR3 nucleotide sequence: TGTGCCAGCAGTTTCCAGGGGGACACTGAAGCTTTCTTT.

This clonotype was recorded many times. V is TRBV7-2 and J is TRBJ2-7; 7 nucleotides match TRBD2. Unmatched junction bases numbered 10, after V lost 2 bases and J lost 6 bases. This CDR3 is built from 15 residues. CDR1 and CDR2 from the germline V gene are SGHTA and FQGNSA. The CDR3 protein is CASSLSASGNIEQYF. The CDR3 nucleotides are TGTGCCAGCAGCTTATCTGCTAGCGGCAATATCGAGCAGTACTTC.

This clonotype was counted ten times or more. The junction and the germline gene differ at one end; a read error may be behind it. The chain is built from TRBV5-1 and TRBJ2-1; D is uncertain. Germline lookup yields CDR1 SGHRS and CDR2 YFSETQ. This CDR3 contains 11 residues. The CDR3 nucleotides read TGTGCCAGCAGCTTAGAGCATGAGCAGTTCTTC. Its translation: CASSLEHEQFF.

The V call is TRBV20-1, the J call TRBJ2-3, with unresolved D. This CDR3 contains 14 residues. CDR1 is DFQATT and CDR2 is SNEGSKA in the germline V gene (reference sequence). Between the trimmed V and J ends, which lost 4 bases and 3 bases, there was a span of 14 bases. DNA for the CDR3: TGCAGTGCTAACGGTGAGGTACCAACAGATACGCAGTATTTT. Its translation: CSANGEVPTDTQYF.